The 8 T cell receptor beta chains presented below share a single source sample, sequenced in a study of T cells after posttransplantation cyclophosphamide. Only in-frame clones appear in the TCRdb table, and some are missing; sequencing was by immunoSEQ multiplex PCR. The table records about 52,000 clones, roughly 92% of them present only once. The sample comprised PBMCs. All receptors derive from a woman aged 25 to 39 in good health and a related stem cell transplant donor.

The J gene is TRBJ2-5, the V gene TRBV27, with TRBD1 matching 8 bases. Germline V CDR1 and CDR2: MNHEY, SMNVEV (reference sequence). This CDR3 has 14 residues. Germline trimming cut 10 bases from V and 5 bases from J; bases unmatched to any gene: 12. CDR3 amino acids: CATPPRRGHETQYF. In DNA form, the CDR3 reads TGTGCCACACCCCCGCGCAGGGGGCATGAGACCCAGTACTTC.

The gene calls are TRBV4-1 and TRBJ1-3; 7 bases are shared with TRBD1. The V gene end was trimmed by 0 bases and the J gene end by 1 base; junction bases not matched to a gene: 12. CDR1 and CDR2 (germline): MGHRA, YSYEKL. The CDR3 spans 19 residues. The CDR3 reads CASSQDLGQGQMSGNTIYF. DNA of the CDR3: TGCGCCAGCAGCCAAGATCTTGGTCAGGGACAGATGTCTGGAAACACCATATATTTT.

This chain connects TRBV4-2 to TRBJ1-1; possible D gene TRBD1, 5 bases. This CDR3 has 16 amino acids. V was pared by 4 bases and J by 0 bases, with 15 bases between. Per germline, CDR1 LGHNA and CDR2 YNFKEQ. Here the CDR3 reads CASSPGGDRLNTEAFF. As DNA, the CDR3 is TGTGCCAGCAGCCCCGGGGGGGATCGTCTGAACACTGAAGCTTTCTTT.

The genes are TRBV25-1 and TRBJ2-3; 7 bases fit TRBD1. The trim removed 8 bases at V and 1 base at J, leaving 9 bases unmatched. This CDR3 spans 15 amino acids. Germline lookup yields CDR1 MGHDK and CDR2 SYGVNS. In nucleotides, the CDR3 is TGTGCCAGCGCCGTGGGGACAGATCGCACAGATACGCAGTATTTT. It codes for CASAVGTDRTDTQYF.

This rearrangement joins TRBV5-5 to TRBJ2-7, with 9 bases aligning to TRBD1. Unmatched junction bases numbered 6, after V lost 1 base and J lost 4 bases. This CDR3 comprises 15 residues. Per germline, CDR1 SGHKS and CDR2 YYEKEE (reference sequence). The CDR3 DNA reads TGTGCCAGCAGCTTGATTAACAGGGGGCAGTACGAGCAGTACTTC. Translation: CASSLINRGQYEQYF.

As regards this clone: The junction departs from germline at one end; a sequencing error may be responsible. CDR3 protein: CASSLRGQRAGELLF. The CDR3 bases are TGTGCCAGCAGCTTAAGGGGACAACGGGCTGGGGAGCTGCTTTTT. This chain links TRBV7-3 with TRBJ2-2; possibly TRBD1 for D (6 bases). The V gene's germline CDR1 is SGHTA and CDR2 FQGTGA. The CDR3 runs 15 residues. The full variable domain, rest sourced from reference TRBV7-3 and TRBJ2-2, is GAGVSQTPSNKVTEKGKYVELRCDPISGHTALYWYRQSLGQGPEFLIYFQGTGAADDSGLPNDRFFAVRPEGSVSTLKIQRTERGDSAVYLCASSLRGQRAGELLFGEGSRLTVL.

This rearrangement joins TRBV28 to TRBJ2-3; 9 positions agree with TRBD2. This CDR3 has 16 amino acids. V was clipped by 5 bases and J by 3 bases; unmatched bases: 9. Germline CDR1 MDHEN, CDR2 SYDVKM. The CDR3 loop is CASSPQAAGGTDTQYF. In nucleotides, the CDR3 is TGTGCCAGCAGTCCCCAGGCCGCGGGGGGGACAGATACGCAGTATTTT.

J is TRBJ1-2 and V is TRBV5-4; 9 bases agree with TRBD1. The CDR3 covers 16 residues. The germline V gene has CDR1 SGHNT and CDR2 YYREEE (reference sequence). Trimming took 3 bases from V and 4 from J; bases not matched to a gene: 10. The CDR3 sequence is CASSSPGDRATYGYTF. CDR3 sequence (DNA): TGTGCCAGCAGCTCCCCGGGGGACAGGGCTACCTATGGCTACACCTTC.